The 3 T cell receptor beta chains below all came from one sample that was sequenced in a study of T cells in Graves' hyperthyroidism and ophthalmopathy. Amplification of TCR beta CDR3 regions was performed using RNA transcripts as template. With the HTBI primer set, the TCR CDR3 went through a first round of RT-PCR. MiXCR was run by TCRdb on the multiplex PCR reads, yielding one entry per CDR3 protein. The data show approximately 330,000 distinct CDR3 sequences, 12% to 15% seen once. Input material: blood. These receptors were taken from a woman in her forties with Graves' ophthalmopathy.

The chain employs TRBV7-8 and TRBJ2-1; weak D call: TRBD2 (6 bases). Trimming shortened V by 4 bases and J by 4 bases, and 14 bases separated the two germline ends. Per germline, CDR1 SGHVS and CDR2 FQNEAQ. The CDR3 sequence is 15 residues long. The CDR3 bases are TGTGCCAGCAGCTCGAGCGGGCGCCGTTACAATGAGCAGTTCTTC. Its translation is CASSSSGRRYNEQFF.

This clonotype was seen a few times. CDR3: CASNALRISGATNEKLFF. Here the CDR3 DNA reads TGTGCCAGTAACGCTTTGAGGATTTCGGGAGCAACTAATGAAAAACTGTTTTTT. J is TRBJ1-4 and V is TRBV19; no firm D call. The CDR3 runs to 18 residues. With 7 bases removed from V and 0 bases from J, the gap between germline ends came to 21 bases. The germline V gene has CDR1 LNHDA and CDR2 SQIVND (reference sequence).

The sample holds many counts of this clonotype. J is TRBJ2-7 and V is TRBV6-1; D call uncertain. The CDR3 contains 15 residues. Trimming cost V 6 bases and J 6 bases, with 21 bases left between them. Germline assignment: CDR1 MNHNS and CDR2 SASEGT. CDR3 nucleotide sequence: TGTGCCAGCAGAGACTTCAGGTGGCTTCATTCCGAGCAGTACTTC. This codes for CASRDFRWLHSEQYF.